This TCR beta chain was captured by sequencing in a study of cytomegalovirus exposure and HLA in healthy donors. Germline-derived CDR1 and CDR2 are SGDLS and YYNGEE. The V end was cut by 0 bases, the J end by 3 bases, with 13 bases between. The length of the CDR3 is 16 residues. PCR amplification relied on 60 Vbeta primers (plus 13 Jbeta primers). This table comes from immunoSEQ multiplex PCR, and its TCRdb copy is limited to in-frame clones, with some not included. Of about 150,000 clones listed, around 75% were seen once; the top ten hold approximately 8%. This TCR came from a man younger than 40 in good health and CMV-seropositive. The chain carries TRBV9 and TRBJ1-5; D unresolved. Input material: PBMCs. The CDR3 DNA reads as TGTGCCAGCAGCGTAGGAGGAAGCACCCCCAATCAGCCCCAGCATTTT. Translation: CASSVGGSTPNQPQHF.